A selection of T cell receptor beta chains follows, all from one sample in a study of CD8+ T cells in alopecia areata. Method: immunoSEQ multiplex PCR; TCRdb's copy keeps in-frame clones and lacks some. Counted here are 98,000 or so clones, roughly 64% occurring once; the ten biggest clones make up about 14%. The input for sequencing was CD8+ T cells sorted from blood, taken at week 4, from a patient treated with tofacitinib. The receptors here all came from a human donor with alopecia areata. CDR3s include the opening cysteine and the closing phenylalanine or tryptophan. D genes are given only for firm matches. Where a row states a size, it is once, few, many or the class of an expanded clone; other rows omit it.

D gene	V gene	clone size	J gene	CDR3 DNA	CDR3 protein
-	TRBV11-2	-	TRBJ2-1	TGTGCCAGCAGCCCCGACTTGAGCTCCTACAATGAGCAGTTCTTC	CASSPDLSSYNEQFF
TRBD1	TRBV7-9	-	TRBJ2-2	TGTGCCAGCAGCTCGGGACAGGGGGACACCGGGGAGCTGTTTTTT	CASSSGQGDTGELFF
-	TRBV7-2	few	TRBJ2-1	TGTGCCAGCAGCTTAGCGCCACACCTTTACAATGAGCAGTTCTTC	CASSLAPHLYNEQFF
-	TRBV4-2	-	TRBJ1-6	TGTGCCAGCAGCCCAGGCGGTCGACCCCTCCACTTT	CASSPGGRPLHF
TRBD1	TRBV7-9	few	TRBJ2-5	TGTGCCAGCAGCTCCGGGACAGGGGGAGAGACCCAGTACTTC	CASSSGTGGETQYF
-	TRBV6-5	-	TRBJ2-2	TGTGCCAGCAGTTACAGGATCTCCGGGGAGCTGTTTTTT	CASSYRISGELFF
-	TRBV6-4	medium-sized	TRBJ2-2	TGTGCCAGCAGTTACCCCACCGGGGAGCTGTTTTTT	CASSYPTGELFF
TRBD1	TRBV19	-	TRBJ2-5	TGTGCCAGTAGTATGGTCCCCGGGACAGGGGTGTATGCTGTTGTGGAGACCCAGTACTTC	CASSMVPGTGVYAVVETQYF
-	TRBV29-1	-	TRBJ1-1	TGCAGCGTTGAGAGGGACACTGAAGCTTTCTTT	CSVERDTEAFF
TRBD1	TRBV6-6	-	TRBJ1-1	TGTGCCAGCAGTTACCAGGGGGGGACTGAAGCTTTCTTT	CASSYQGGTEAFF
-	TRBV5-4	once	TRBJ2-1	TGTGCCAGCAGCCTGGACAATGAGCAGTTCTTC	CASSLDNEQFF
-	TRBV30	once	TRBJ1-3	TGTGCCTGGAGGGGATCTGGAAACACCATATATTTT	CAWRGSGNTIYF
TRBD2	TRBV2	-	TRBJ2-2	TGTGCCAGCAGCGAACCTCAGCGGGAGGGGAACACCGGGGAGCTGTTTTTT	CASSEPQREGNTGELFF
-	TRBV23-1	few	TRBJ2-2	TGCGCCAGCCTCGTGCCGACTAGGTCCGGGGAGCTGTTTTTT	CASLVPTRSGELFF
-	TRBV4-1	-	TRBJ2-3	TGCGCCAGCAGCCAAGTCGCCCCAGATACGCAGTATTTT	CASSQVAPDTQYF
TRBD2	TRBV5-1	-	TRBJ2-7	TGCGCCAGCAGCTTGGACGGGAGGGAGCAGTACTTC	CASSLDGREQYF
-	TRBV29-1	-	TRBJ2-5	TGCAGCGTTGATTCAGGGGGAGGAGAGACCCAGTACTTC	CSVDSGGGETQYF
-	TRBV5-1	few	TRBJ2-7	TGCGCCAGCAGCCCGATGGACAGCCTTTCCTACGAGCAGTACTTC	CASSPMDSLSYEQYF
-	TRBV29-1	-	TRBJ1-1	TGCAGCGTTGCGGAAACAGGGAACACTGAAGCTTTCTTT	CSVAETGNTEAFF
-	TRBV19	-	TRBJ2-1	TGTGCCAGTAGTTTAGTCGGTCGACTGGCCAATGAGCAGTTCTTC	CASSLVGRLANEQFF
-	TRBV7-9	-	TRBJ1-5	TGTGCCAGCAGTCTGGACAATCAGCCCCAGCATTTT	CASSLDNQPQHF
TRBD2	TRBV7-2	-	TRBJ2-1	TGTGCCAGCAGCTTGGGGGGACTAGCGGGAGGTGGCAATGAGCAGTTCTTC	CASSLGGLAGGGNEQFF
-	TRBV28	-	TRBJ2-3	TGTGCCAGCAGCCGGGACGGGGATTACACAGATACGCAGTATTTT	CASSRDGDYTDTQYF
TRBD1	TRBV11-2	-	TRBJ1-2	TGTGCCAGCAGCTTAACAGGGGTAGACTATGGCTACACCTTC	CASSLTGVDYGYTF
TRBD2	TRBV10-3	-	TRBJ2-5	TGTGCCATCAGTGAGGGGACTAGCGGATATTTGGAGACCCAGTACTTC	CAISEGTSGYLETQYF
-	TRBV5-4	-	TRBJ2-7	TGTGCCAGCAGCTCGAATATGGACCATCTCTTTATGCAGCAGTACTTC	CASSSNMDHLFMQQYF
-	TRBV29-1	once	TRBJ1-5	TGCAGCGTTGAAGATAGGGACTCCGCCAGGACCCAGCATTTT	CSVEDRDSARTQHF
-	TRBV7-8	-	TRBJ2-3	TGTGCCAGCAGCTTAGACACGGGGGCGGCAGATACGCAGTATTTT	CASSLDTGAADTQYF